This T cell receptor (beta chain) was profiled in a study of cytomegalovirus exposure and HLA in healthy donors. Broader study findings: A list of 150 to 200 TCR beta chains associated with cytomegalovirus was given. Testing in vitro showed a few CMV-associated chains specific for CMV antigens.

Points on this clone: Its target is unknown.

TCRdb's table, derived via immunoSEQ multiplex PCR, lists solely in-frame clones and lacks some. The profile covers fewer than 60,000 clones, with 93% appearing a single time and around 1.7% taken by the ten largest. Among the 120 subjects of the validation cohort, separate from the approximately 700-subject first cohort, were the donors. J lost 0 bases, V lost 4 bases, and 7 bases had no gene match. Per the germline V gene, CDR1 is LNHDA and CDR2 is SQIVND (reference sequence). This CDR3 has 16 residues. This TCR derives from a young woman in good health and CMV-seropositive. V is TRBV19 and J is TRBJ1-1; the match to TRBD1 covers 8 bases. Sequences were obtained from PBMCs. The CDR3 sequence: CASSTDRAKMNTEAFF. CDR3 nucleotide sequence: TGTGCCAGTAGTACGGACAGGGCGAAGATGAACACTGAAGCTTTCTTT.